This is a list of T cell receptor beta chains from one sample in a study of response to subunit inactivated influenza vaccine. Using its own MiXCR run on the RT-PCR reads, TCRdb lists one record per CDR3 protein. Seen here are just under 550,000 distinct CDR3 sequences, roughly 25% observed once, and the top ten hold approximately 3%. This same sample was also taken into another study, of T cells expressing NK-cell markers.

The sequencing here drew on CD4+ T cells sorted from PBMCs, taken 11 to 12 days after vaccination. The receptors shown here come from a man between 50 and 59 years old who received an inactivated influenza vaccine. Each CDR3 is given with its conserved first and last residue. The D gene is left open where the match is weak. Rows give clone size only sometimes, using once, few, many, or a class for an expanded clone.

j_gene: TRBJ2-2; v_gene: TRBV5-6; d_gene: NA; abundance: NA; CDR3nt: TGTGCCAGCAGCATGGTCCAGGGGCGAGACGGGGAGCTGTTTTTT; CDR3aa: CASSMVQGRDGELFF
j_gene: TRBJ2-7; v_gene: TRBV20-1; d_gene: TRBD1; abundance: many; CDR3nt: TGCAGTGTGGTAGGGGGCCGCTACGAGCAGTACTTC; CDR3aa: CSVVGGRYEQYF
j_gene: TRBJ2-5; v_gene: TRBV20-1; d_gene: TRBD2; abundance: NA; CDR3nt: TGCAGTGCTAGAGATCGTATACTAGCGGGGGGGAATAAACAAGAGACCCAGTACTTC; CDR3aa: CSARDRILAGGNKQETQYF
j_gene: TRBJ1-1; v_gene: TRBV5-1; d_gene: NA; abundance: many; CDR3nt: TGCGCCAGCAGCGGGCCCGGGACAACAACTGAAGCTTTCTTT; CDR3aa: CASSGPGTTTEAFF
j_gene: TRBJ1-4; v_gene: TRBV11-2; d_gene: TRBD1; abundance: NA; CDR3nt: TGTGCCAGCAGGACTCTGACCGGGACAGGCAGTGAAAAACTGTTTTTT; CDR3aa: CASRTLTGTGSEKLFF
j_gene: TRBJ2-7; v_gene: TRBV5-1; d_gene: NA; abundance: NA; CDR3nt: TGCGCCAGCAGCTCCTCTCCAGGGCCCTACGAGCAGTACTTC; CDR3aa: CASSSSPGPYEQYF
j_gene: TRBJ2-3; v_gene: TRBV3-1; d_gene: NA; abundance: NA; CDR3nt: TGTGCCAGCAGCCAAGATCCCCGGGCCACAGATACGCAGTATTTT; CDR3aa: CASSQDPRATDTQYF
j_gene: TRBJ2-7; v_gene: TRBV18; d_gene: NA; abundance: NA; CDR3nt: TGTGCCAGCTCACCCTCCAGGTTAGCCTACGAGCAGTACTTC; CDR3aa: CASSPSRLAYEQYF
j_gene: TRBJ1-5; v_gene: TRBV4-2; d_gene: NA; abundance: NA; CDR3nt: TGTGCCAGCAGCCAAGTTAGTCGCCAGGATCAGCCCCAGCATTTT; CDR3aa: CASSQVSRQDQPQHF
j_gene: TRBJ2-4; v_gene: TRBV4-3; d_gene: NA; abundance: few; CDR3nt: TGCGCCAGCAGCCAAGATCTGCCGCTAGCCAAAAACATTCAGTACTTC; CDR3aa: CASSQDLPLAKNIQYF
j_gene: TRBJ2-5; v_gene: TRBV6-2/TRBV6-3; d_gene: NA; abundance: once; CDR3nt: TGTGCCAGCAGTTACTCCGGGACCCTTGAGACCCAGTACTTC; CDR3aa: CASSYSGTLETQYF
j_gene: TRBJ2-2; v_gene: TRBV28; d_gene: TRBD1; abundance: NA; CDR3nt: TGTGCCAGCAGGTTCCTAACCGGGACAGGGAACACCGGGGAGCTGTTTTTT; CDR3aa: CASRFLTGTGNTGELFF
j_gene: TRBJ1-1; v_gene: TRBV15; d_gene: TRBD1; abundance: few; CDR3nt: TGTGCCACCAGCAGACAGGGGGTTTCTGAAGCTTTCTTT; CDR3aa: CATSRQGVSEAFF
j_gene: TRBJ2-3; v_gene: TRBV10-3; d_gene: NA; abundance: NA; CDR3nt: TGTGCCATCAGTGAACCGATTGGGATCCCCTCTCCGGATACGCAGTATTTT; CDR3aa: CAISEPIGIPSPDTQYF
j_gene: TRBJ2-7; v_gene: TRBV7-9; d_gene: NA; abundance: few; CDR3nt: TGTGCCAGCAGCTCTATGGCCGAGCAGTACTTC; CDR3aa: CASSSMAEQYF
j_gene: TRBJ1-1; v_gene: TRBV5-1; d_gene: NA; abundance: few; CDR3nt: TGCGCCAGCAGCCGGGGTCAACAGGGATACACTGAAGCTTTCTTT; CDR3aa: CASSRGQQGYTEAFF
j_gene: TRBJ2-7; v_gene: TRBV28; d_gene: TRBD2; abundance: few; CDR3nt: TGTGCCAGCAGTCCACTGGGCGGGAGTTTCTCCTACGAGCAGTACTTC; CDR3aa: CASSPLGGSFSYEQYF
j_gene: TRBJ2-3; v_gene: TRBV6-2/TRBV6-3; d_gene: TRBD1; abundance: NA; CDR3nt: TGTGCCAGCAGAAAGGGGGCGCGAGGTACAGATACGCAGTATTTT; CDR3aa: CASRKGARGTDTQYF